The 8 T cell receptor beta chains below come from one sample, sequenced in a study of shared clonotypes between healthy human individuals. Method: immunoSEQ multiplex PCR; TCRdb's copy keeps in-frame clones and lacks some. In the table there are around 1.4 million clones, about 98.5% of which are singletons. The sequenced sample was naive CD4+ T cells sorted from blood. This sample's subset: CD45RA+ positively selected. These receptors came from a man in his thirties or forties in good health.

The CDR3 sequence is CASSAGLAESSYEQYF. The CDR3 DNA reads as TGTGCCAGCAGCGCCGGACTAGCGGAAAGCTCCTACGAGCAGTACTTC. The chain uses TRBV6-4 and TRBJ2-7; 10 positions match TRBD2. CDR3 size: 16 residues. V shed 6 bases, J shed 0 bases, and the junction held 8 bases outside the gene matches. Germline V gene lookup returns CDR1 MRHNA and CDR2 SNTAGT.

This rearrangement joins TRBV7-2 to TRBJ2-5, with unresolved D. Germline V gene lookup returns CDR1 SGHTA and CDR2 FQGNSA. The CDR3 sequence is 13 residues long. V gave up 2 bases and J gave up 2 bases, with 6 bases separating them. CDR3 sequence: CASSLTPQETQYF. The CDR3 coding sequence is TGTGCCAGCAGCTTAACACCACAAGAGACCCAGTACTTC.

This chain joins TRBV4-1 and TRBJ2-2; 9 bases are a match to TRBD1. Trimming cost V 3 bases and J 8 bases; bases outside gene matches: 7. There are 15 residues in the CDR3. The germline gives CDR1 MGHRA, CDR2 YSYEKL. DNA for the CDR3: TGCGCCAGCAGCCATGAGGGACAGGGTCGGGGGGAGCTGTTTTTT. It translates to CASSHEGQGRGELFF.

The chain is built from TRBV15 and TRBJ1-1; the D gene is possibly TRBD1 (5 bases). The V and J ends lost 8 bases and 4 bases respectively, with 29 bases between them. The CDR3 length is 18 residues. The germline V gene has CDR1 LNHNV and CDR2 YYDKDF (reference sequence). CDR3 residues: CATASVGGGRLTRTEAFF. In DNA, the CDR3 is TGTGCCACCGCGAGCGTGGGGGGTGGGAGGTTAACCCGCACTGAAGCTTTCTTT.

This clone came up once. The sample contains more than one DNA sequence encoding this CDR3. This chain uses TRBV29-1 with TRBJ1-1; TRBD1 matches 8 bases. Germline V gene lookup returns CDR1 SQVTM and CDR2 ANQGSEA. There are 12 residues in the CDR3. V shed 6 bases and J 2 bases; nucleotides not matched to a gene: 2. This CDR3 is CSVGQANTEAFF. The CDR3 nucleotides are TGCAGCGTGGGACAGGCTAACACTGAAGCTTTCTTT. Full variable domain (rest looked up from reference TRBV29-1 and TRBJ1-1): SAVISQKPSRDICQRGTSLTIQCQVDSQVTMMFWYRQQPGQSLTLIATANQGSEATYESGFVIDKFPISRPNLTFSTLTVSNMSPEDSSIYLCSVGQANTEAFFGQGTRLTVV.

The chain uses TRBV28 and TRBJ2-7; tentative D call: TRBD1 (5 bases). Per the germline V gene, CDR1 is MDHEN and CDR2 is SYDVKM. V lost 5 bases and J 5 bases, leaving 13 bases between the germline ends. The CDR3 is made up of 13 amino acids. CDR3 coding DNA: TGTGCCAGCAGTAAACCAGGGTTCAACGAGCAGTACTTC. Its protein is CASSKPGFNEQYF.

This clone was observed a single time. The rearrangement joins TRBV5-1 to TRBJ2-3, with D maybe TRBD1 (6 bases). Between the trimmed V and J ends, which lost 4 bases and 4 bases, there was a span of 13 bases. CDR1 and CDR2 (germline): SGHRS, YFSETQ. The CDR3 runs 14 residues. The CDR3 loop reads CASSLRGVSDTQYF. The CDR3 DNA is TGCGCCAGCAGCCTCAGGGGAGTATCAGATACGCAGTATTTT.

The V call is TRBV5-1, the J call TRBJ2-5, with TRBD2 identical over 7 bases. J gave up 1 base and V 0 bases, and 3 bases lay outside the gene matches. This CDR3 is 15 amino acids long. Germline V gene data show CDR1 as SGHRS and CDR2 as YFSETQ. DNA for the CDR3: TGCGCCAGCAGCTTGGACGGGACTATCCAAGAGACCCAGTACTTC. This encodes CASSLDGTIQETQYF.